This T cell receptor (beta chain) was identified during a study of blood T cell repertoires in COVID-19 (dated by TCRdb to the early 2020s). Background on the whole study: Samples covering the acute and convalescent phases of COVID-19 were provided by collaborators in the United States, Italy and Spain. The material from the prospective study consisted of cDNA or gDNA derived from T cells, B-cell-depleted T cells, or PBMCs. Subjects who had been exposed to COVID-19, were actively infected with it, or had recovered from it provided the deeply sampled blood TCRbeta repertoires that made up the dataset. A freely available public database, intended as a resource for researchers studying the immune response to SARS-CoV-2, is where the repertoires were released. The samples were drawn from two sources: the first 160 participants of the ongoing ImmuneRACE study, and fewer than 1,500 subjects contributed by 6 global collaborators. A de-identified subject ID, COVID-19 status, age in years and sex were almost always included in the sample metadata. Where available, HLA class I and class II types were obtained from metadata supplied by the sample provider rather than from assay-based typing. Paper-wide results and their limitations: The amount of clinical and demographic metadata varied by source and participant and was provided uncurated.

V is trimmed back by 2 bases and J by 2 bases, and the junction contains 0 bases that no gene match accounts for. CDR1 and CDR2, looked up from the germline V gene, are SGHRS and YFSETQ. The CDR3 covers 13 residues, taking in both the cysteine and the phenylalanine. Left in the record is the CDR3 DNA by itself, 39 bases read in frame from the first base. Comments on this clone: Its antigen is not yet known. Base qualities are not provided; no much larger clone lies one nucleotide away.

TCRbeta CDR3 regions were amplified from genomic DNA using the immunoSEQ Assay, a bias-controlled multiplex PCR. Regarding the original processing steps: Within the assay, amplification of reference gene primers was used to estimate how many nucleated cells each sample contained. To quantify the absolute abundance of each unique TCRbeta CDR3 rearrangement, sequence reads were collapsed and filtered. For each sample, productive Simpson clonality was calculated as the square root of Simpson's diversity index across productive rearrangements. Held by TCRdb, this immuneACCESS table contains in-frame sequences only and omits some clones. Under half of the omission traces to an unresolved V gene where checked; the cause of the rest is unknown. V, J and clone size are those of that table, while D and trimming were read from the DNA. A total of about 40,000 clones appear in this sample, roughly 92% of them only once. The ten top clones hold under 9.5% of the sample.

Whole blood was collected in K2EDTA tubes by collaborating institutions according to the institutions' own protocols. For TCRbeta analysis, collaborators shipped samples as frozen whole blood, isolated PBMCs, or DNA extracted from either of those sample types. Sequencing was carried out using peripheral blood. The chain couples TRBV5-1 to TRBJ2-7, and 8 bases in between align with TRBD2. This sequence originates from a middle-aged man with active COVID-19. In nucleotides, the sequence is TGCGCCAGCAGCTTTAGCGGGGCCTACGAGCAGTACTTC. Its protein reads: CASSFSGAYEQYF.